This TCR beta chain was sequenced during a study of T cells in Graves' hyperthyroidism and ophthalmopathy. Study information: Any treatment followed the collection of peripheral blood at initial diagnosis.

Trimming pared 7 bases from V and 5 bases from J, leaving 15 bases between. The CDR3 is 13 residues long. Germline CDR1 ENHRY, CDR2 SYGVKD. This clonotype has just a few counts. Its target is unknown. Inclusion characteristics of ophthalmopathy patients comprised a Clinical Activity Score of at least 3, a NOSPECS grade of at least 4, and duration under 3 months. Diagnostic assessment was based on clinical symptoms, serum thyroxine and TRAb, thyroid ultrasound and orbital computed tomography. General study points: Blood held most thyroid clonotypes expanded above 0.001 frequency.

RNA transcripts yielded amplified TCR beta CDR3 regions. A first-round RT-PCR of the TCR CDR3 used the HTBI primer set. TCRdb independently ran MiXCR on the multiplex PCR reads; one entry per CDR3 protein. The data show around 530,000 distinct CDR3 sequences, with 15% to 20% seen just once and approximately 16% held by the top ten. The genes are TRBV10-3 and TRBJ2-7, with D perhaps matching TRBD2 (5 bases). The sequencing sample was made of blood. This receptor was obtained from a woman younger than 35 with Graves' ophthalmopathy. The CDR3 nucleotides are TGTGCCATCAAGGACCCTAGCCTTAACGAGCAGTACTTC. It translates to CAIKDPSLNEQYF.